Shown below are 23 T cell receptor beta chains from a single sample sequenced in a study of blood T cell repertoires in COVID-19. Sequencing used immunoSEQ multiplex PCR; TCRdb keeps in-frame clones, though not all of them. The sample includes tens of thousands of clones, around 80% seen only once; the top ten take around 7.2%. Sequenced material: peripheral blood. These receptors were collected from a man in his fifties with active or convalescent COVID-19.

This chain uses TRBV2 with TRBJ2-7, with TRBD2 matching over 7 bases. Germline trimming cut 6 bases from V and 3 bases from J; bases unmatched to any gene: 8. There are 14 residues in the CDR3. Germline V gives CDR1 SNHLY, CDR2 FYNNEI. This CDR3 reads CASSYHGGSYEQYF. Here the CDR3 DNA reads TGTGCCAGCAGCTATCACGGGGGGAGCTACGAGCAGTACTTC.

The chain has TRBV29-1 and TRBJ2-1; TRBD2 agrees at 13 bases. Trimming cost V 4 bases and J 7 bases; bases outside gene matches: 4. Germline CDR1 and CDR2: SQVTM and ANQGSEA. The CDR3 runs to 14 residues. The CDR3 sequence: CSVGLAGGGNEQFF. The CDR3 bases are TGCAGCGTTGGACTAGCGGGGGGAGGGAATGAGCAGTTCTTC.

This sequence joins TRBV6-1 and TRBJ1-6, with unresolved D. Germline V gene data show CDR1 as MNHNS and CDR2 as SASEGT. V dropped 0 bases and J dropped 6 bases, with 12 bases sitting between them. The CDR3 has 16 residues. CDR3: CASSEALGGVNSPLHF. CDR3 sequence (DNA): TGTGCCAGCAGTGAAGCGCTCGGCGGGGTTAATTCACCCCTCCACTTT.

The count of this clone is one. The V call is TRBV2, the J call TRBJ1-5; 8 bases map to TRBD1. V shed 6 bases and J 6 bases; nucleotides not matched to a gene: 13. This CDR3 is 16 amino acids long. The V gene's germline CDR1 is SNHLY and CDR2 FYNNEI. The CDR3 DNA is TGTGCCAGCAGCTTCACGCAGGGGGCTAGGGGTCAGCCCCAGCATTTT. It yields the protein CASSFTQGARGQPQHF.

V and J are TRBV7-9 and TRBJ2-3; TRBD1 aligns across 8 bases. The germline V gene has CDR1 SEHNR and CDR2 FQNEAQ (reference sequence). Unmatched junction bases numbered 7, after V lost 8 bases and J lost 3 bases. The CDR3 spans 14 residues. As DNA, the CDR3 is TGTGCCAGCGGATACAGGGGGTCGACAGATACGCAGTATTTT. Amino acid sequence: CASGYRGSTDTQYF.

CDR3: CASSGYGGEKLFF. CDR3 DNA: TGTGCCAGCAGCGGATACGGGGGGGAAAAACTGTTTTTT. V usage is TRBV9 and J usage is TRBJ1-4; a possible D gene is TRBD1 (5 bases). This CDR3 has 13 residues. Germline V gene lookup returns CDR1 SGDLS and CDR2 YYNGEE. The V gene lost 3 bases and the J gene lost 8 bases, with 11 bases spanning the gap.

V usage is TRBV6-5 and J usage is TRBJ1-1; D may be TRBD1 (6 bases). The CDR3 extends over 13 amino acids. The germline V and J ends were trimmed by 6 bases and 3 bases, with 11 bases remaining between them. In germline, CDR1 is MNHEY, CDR2 SVGAGI. The CDR3 DNA is TGTGCCAGCAGGCAACAGGGAGACACTGAAGCTTTCTTT. It encodes CASRQQGDTEAFF.

The chain couples TRBV12-2 to TRBJ2-4; the DNA was not compared with TRBD2, the D call given in the table. TRBV12-2 is an annotated pseudogene. The CDR3 is 14 residues long. CDR3 loop: CASRRGLAKNIQYF. The DNA of the CDR3 is TGTGCAAGTCGCCGGGGACTAGCCAAAAACATTCAGTACTTC.

DNA for the CDR3: TGTGCCAGTAGTATAGGTGACAGATCTAACTATGGCTACACCTTC. Its protein product is CASSIGDRSNYGYTF. The chain combines TRBV19 with TRBJ1-2, with a possible D match to TRBD1 (5 bases). The CDR3 runs to 15 residues. Looked up from germline, CDR1 is LNHDA and CDR2 is SQIVND (reference sequence). Trimming stripped 1 base from V and 0 bases from J, with 9 bases between.

This sequence joins TRBV7-2 and TRBJ2-3, with D possibly matching TRBD2 (6 bases). V was trimmed by 1 base and J by 2 bases, leaving 13 bases between them. The length of the CDR3 is 16 residues. Germline V gene data show CDR1 as SGHTA and CDR2 as FQGNSA. The CDR3 spells CASSLGGGRPTDTQYF. CDR3 DNA: TGTGCCAGCAGCTTAGGTGGAGGGCGGCCCACAGATACGCAGTATTTT.

This clone was observed a few times. This chain joins TRBV4-2 and TRBJ2-3; the D gene is possibly TRBD2 (6 bases). Trimming cost V 0 bases and J 1 base, with 11 bases left between them. CDR3 size: 16 residues. Germline V gene sequence: CDR1 LGHNA, CDR2 YNFKEQ. The CDR3 here is CASSQEGRRGTDTQYF. In DNA, the CDR3 is TGTGCCAGCAGCCAAGAGGGACGGAGGGGCACAGATACGCAGTATTTT.

The rearrangement links TRBV5-1 to TRBJ1-2, with 8 positions matching TRBD1. The germline V gene has CDR1 SGHRS and CDR2 YFSETQ. Trimming removed 1 base from V and 8 bases from J; junction bases left unmatched: 7. The CDR3 length is 14 residues. CDR3 nucleotide sequence: TGCGCCAGCAGCTTGCACAGGGGGGACCTGGGCTACACCTTC. Protein: CASSLHRGDLGYTF.

The chain joins TRBV27 to TRBJ2-3, with 8 positions matching TRBD2. The CDR3 totals 15 residues. J gave up 2 bases and V 5 bases, and 6 bases lay outside the gene matches. Germline CDR1 reads MNHEY; CDR2 reads SMNVEV (reference sequence). In DNA form, the CDR3 reads TGTGCCAGCAGTCGGACTAGCCTCCCCACAGATACGCAGTATTTT. Protein sequence: CASSRTSLPTDTQYF.

The chain employs TRBV29-1 and TRBJ1-2; a possible D gene is TRBD1 (5 bases). The length of the CDR3 is 13 residues. CDR1 is SQVTM and CDR2 is ANQGSEA in the germline V gene. V was shortened by 0 bases and J by 5 bases, with 10 bases between the two germline ends. The CDR3 is CSVEDREEYGYTF. The CDR3 region has the DNA TGCAGCGTTGAAGACAGGGAGGAGTATGGCTACACCTTC.

The chain recombines TRBV25-1 with TRBJ1-2; D remains ambiguous. The CDR3 has 14 amino acids. V was clipped by 4 bases and J by 5 bases, with 14 bases between them. From germline, CDR1 is MGHDK and CDR2 SYGVNS. For the CDR3, the DNA is TGTGCCAGCAGTGCTCCGGGAACCTCTTATGGCTACACCTTC. Amino acids: CASSAPGTSYGYTF.

In its sample, this clone was seen once. This chain connects TRBV7-2 to TRBJ2-3; 7 positions agree with TRBD2. The CDR3 is 17 residues long. Looked up from germline, CDR1 is SGHTA and CDR2 is FQGNSA. The V and J ends lost 2 bases and 2 bases, in that order; junction bases with no gene match: 10. This CDR3 is CASSLLGSGGFTDTQYF. The CDR3 nucleotides read TGTGCCAGCAGCTTATTGGGTTCCGGGGGGTTCACAGATACGCAGTATTTT.

This sequence joins TRBV28 and TRBJ2-7; D is undetermined. The V end was cut by 5 bases, the J end by 3 bases, with 8 bases between. The CDR3 has 12 residues. CDR1 and CDR2 from the germline V gene are MDHEN and SYDVKM. The CDR3 DNA follows: TGTGCCAGCAGTCAAGGAGTCTACGAGCAGTACTTC. It encodes CASSQGVYEQYF.

The chain couples TRBV5-6 to TRBJ2-2; D uncertain. Germline CDR1 and CDR2: SGHDT and YYEEEE. CDR3 size: 14 residues. Between the trimmed V and J ends, which lost 0 bases and 1 base, there was a span of 4 bases. In nucleotides, the CDR3 is TGTGCCAGCAGCTTGGGACTGAACACCGGGGAGCTGTTTTTT. The encoded protein is CASSLGLNTGELFF.

The chain has TRBV6-2 or TRBV6-3 and TRBJ2-7, with TRBD1 identical over 9 bases. V was clipped by 1 base and J by 5 bases; unmatched bases: 6. Germline CDR1 and CDR2: MNHEY and SVGEGT. The length of the CDR3 is 15 residues. CDR3: CASSYFGQGSDEQYF. Here the CDR3 DNA reads TGTGCCAGCAGTTACTTCGGACAGGGGTCGGACGAGCAGTACTTC.

This chain links TRBV4-1 with TRBJ2-3, with 9 bases that match TRBD1. Germline loops: CDR1 MGHRA, CDR2 YSYEKL. V dropped 0 bases and J dropped 5; count of bases not matched to a gene: 6. CDR3 length: 16 residues. The CDR3 DNA reads TGCGCCAGCAGCCAAGATACCGGACAGGGGTTAGATACGCAGTATTTT. It is translated as CASSQDTGQGLDTQYF.

J is TRBJ2-3 and V is TRBV12-3 or TRBV12-4; D not resolved. CDR3 size: 12 residues. Trimming pared 6 bases from V and 5 bases from J, leaving 9 bases between. This CDR3 is CASSPLRDTQYF. CDR3 coding DNA: TGTGCCAGCAGCCCCCTGAGAGATACGCAGTATTTT.

This clone has just a few counts. V and J are TRBV6-1 and TRBJ1-5; D perhaps matches TRBD1 (6 bases). The germline V gene has CDR1 MNHNS and CDR2 SASEGT. CDR3 size: 16 residues. Trimming removed 2 bases from V and 0 bases from J, with 11 bases in between. The CDR3 reads CASSEIQGYSNQPQHF. The CDR3 coding sequence is TGTGCCAGCAGTGAAATCCAGGGGTATAGCAATCAGCCCCAGCATTTT.

The chain has TRBV29-1 and TRBJ1-2; TRBD1 matches 8 bases. J was trimmed by 0 bases and V by 7 bases; bases with no gene match: 7. Germline values: CDR1 SQVTM, CDR2 ANQGSEA. The CDR3 sequence is 14 residues long. In nucleotides, the CDR3 is TGCAGCGCTATAGACAGGGGTACTAACTATGGCTACACCTTC. Amino acids: CSAIDRGTNYGYTF.